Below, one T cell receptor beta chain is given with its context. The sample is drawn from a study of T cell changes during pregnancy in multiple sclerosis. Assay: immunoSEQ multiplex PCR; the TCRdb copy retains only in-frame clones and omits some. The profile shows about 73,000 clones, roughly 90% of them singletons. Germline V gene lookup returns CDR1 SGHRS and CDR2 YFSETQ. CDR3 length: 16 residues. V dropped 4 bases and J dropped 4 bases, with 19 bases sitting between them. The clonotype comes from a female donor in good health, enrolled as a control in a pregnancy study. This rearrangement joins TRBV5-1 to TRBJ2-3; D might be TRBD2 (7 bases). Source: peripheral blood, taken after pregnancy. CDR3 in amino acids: CASSLRGGWGPDTQYF. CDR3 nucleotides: TGCGCCAGCAGCCTCAGGGGAGGGTGGGGGCCAGATACGCAGTATTTT.